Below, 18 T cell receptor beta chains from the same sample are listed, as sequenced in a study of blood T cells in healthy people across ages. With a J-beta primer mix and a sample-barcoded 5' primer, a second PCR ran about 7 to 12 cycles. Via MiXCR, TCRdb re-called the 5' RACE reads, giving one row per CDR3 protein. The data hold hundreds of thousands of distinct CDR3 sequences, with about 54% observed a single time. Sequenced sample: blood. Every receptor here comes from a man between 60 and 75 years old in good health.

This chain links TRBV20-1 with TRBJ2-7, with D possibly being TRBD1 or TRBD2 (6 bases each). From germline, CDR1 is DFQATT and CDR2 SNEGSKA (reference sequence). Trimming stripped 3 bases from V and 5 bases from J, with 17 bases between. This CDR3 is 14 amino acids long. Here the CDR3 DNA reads TGCAGTGCTAGGGGGGCCCTTTGGACTAACGAGCAGTACTTC. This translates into CSARGALWTNEQYF.

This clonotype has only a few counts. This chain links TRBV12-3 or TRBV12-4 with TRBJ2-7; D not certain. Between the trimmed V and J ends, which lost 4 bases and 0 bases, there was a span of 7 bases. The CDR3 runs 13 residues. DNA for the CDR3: TGTGCCAGCAGTTATCCCCCCTCCTACGAGCAGTACTTC. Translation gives CASSYPPSYEQYF.

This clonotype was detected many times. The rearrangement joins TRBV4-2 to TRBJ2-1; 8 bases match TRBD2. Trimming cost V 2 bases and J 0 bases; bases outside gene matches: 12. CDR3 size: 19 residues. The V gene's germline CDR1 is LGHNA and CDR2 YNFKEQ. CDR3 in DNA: TGTGCCAGCAGCCAACCGGCGGGGGGCACGGGAGGCTCCTACAATGAGCAGTTCTTC. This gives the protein CASSQPAGGTGGSYNEQFF.

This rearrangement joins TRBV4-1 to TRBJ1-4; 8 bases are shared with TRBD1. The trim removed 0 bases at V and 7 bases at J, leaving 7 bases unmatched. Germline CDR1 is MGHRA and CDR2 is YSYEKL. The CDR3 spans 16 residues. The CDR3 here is CASSQDGGRGPEKLFF. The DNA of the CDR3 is TGCGCCAGCAGCCAAGATGGTGGCAGGGGGCCTGAAAAACTGTTTTTT.

The CDR3 sequence: CASKLGLAGGRGDTQYF. DNA for the CDR3: TGTGCCAGCAAACTAGGACTAGCGGGGGGGCGAGGAGATACGCAGTATTTT. V gene TRBV12-3 or TRBV12-4 combines with J gene TRBJ2-3, with 15 nucleotides matching TRBD2. The CDR3 runs to 17 residues. J gave up 5 bases and V 7 bases, and 10 bases lay outside the gene matches.

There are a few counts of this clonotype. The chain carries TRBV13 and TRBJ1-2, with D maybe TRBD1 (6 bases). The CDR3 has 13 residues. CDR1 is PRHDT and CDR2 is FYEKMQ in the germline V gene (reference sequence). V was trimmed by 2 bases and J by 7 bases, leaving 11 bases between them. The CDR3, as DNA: TGTGCCAGCAGCTTAACAGGGCTGGGTGGCTACACCTTC. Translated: CASSLTGLGGYTF.

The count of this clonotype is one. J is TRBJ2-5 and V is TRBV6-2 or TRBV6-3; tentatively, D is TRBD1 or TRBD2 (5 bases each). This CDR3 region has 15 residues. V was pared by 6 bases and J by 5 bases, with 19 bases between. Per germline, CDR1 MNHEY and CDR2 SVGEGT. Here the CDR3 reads CASSSRDGIRETQYF. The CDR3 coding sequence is TGTGCCAGCAGCTCCCGGGACGGGATAAGGGAGACCCAGTACTTC.

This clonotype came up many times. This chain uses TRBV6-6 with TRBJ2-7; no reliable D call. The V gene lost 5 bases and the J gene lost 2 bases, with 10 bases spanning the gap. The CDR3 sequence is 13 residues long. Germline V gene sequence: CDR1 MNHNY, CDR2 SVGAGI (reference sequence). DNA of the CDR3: TGTGCCAGCAGTCAGGACGCTACCTACGAGCAGTACTTC. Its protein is CASSQDATYEQYF.

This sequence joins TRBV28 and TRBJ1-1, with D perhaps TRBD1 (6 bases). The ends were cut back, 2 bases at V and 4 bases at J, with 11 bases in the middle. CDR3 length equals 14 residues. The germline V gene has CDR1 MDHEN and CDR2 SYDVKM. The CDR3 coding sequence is TGTGCCAGCAGTTTAGGGGGCCAGGTCACTGAAGCTTTCTTT. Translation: CASSLGGQVTEAFF.

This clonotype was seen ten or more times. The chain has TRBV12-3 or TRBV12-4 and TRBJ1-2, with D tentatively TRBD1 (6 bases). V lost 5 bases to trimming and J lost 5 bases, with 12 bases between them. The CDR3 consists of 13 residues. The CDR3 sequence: CASSPGARYGYTF. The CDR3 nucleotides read TGTGCCAGCAGTCCAGGGGCAAGATATGGCTACACCTTC.

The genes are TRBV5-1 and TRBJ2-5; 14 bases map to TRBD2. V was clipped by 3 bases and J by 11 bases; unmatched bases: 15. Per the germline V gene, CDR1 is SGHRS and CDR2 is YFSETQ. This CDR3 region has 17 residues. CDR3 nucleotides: TGCGCCAGCAGCTCCGGACTAGCGGGGGGTATCCACAATGAGCAGTACTTC. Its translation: CASSSGLAGGIHNEQYF.

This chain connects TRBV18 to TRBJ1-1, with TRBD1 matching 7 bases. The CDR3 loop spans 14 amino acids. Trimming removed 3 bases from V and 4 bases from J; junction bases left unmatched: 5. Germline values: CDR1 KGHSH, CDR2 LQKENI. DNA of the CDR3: TGTGCCAGCTCACCGGGGGACAGACCCACTGAAGCTTTCTTT. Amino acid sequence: CASSPGDRPTEAFF.

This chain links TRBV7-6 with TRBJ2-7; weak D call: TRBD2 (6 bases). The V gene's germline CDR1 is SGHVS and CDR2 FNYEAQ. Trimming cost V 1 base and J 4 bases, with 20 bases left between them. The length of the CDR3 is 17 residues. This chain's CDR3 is CASSLGEELDVGYEQYF. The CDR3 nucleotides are TGTGCCAGCAGCTTAGGGGAGGAGCTCGATGTGGGGTACGAGCAGTACTTC.

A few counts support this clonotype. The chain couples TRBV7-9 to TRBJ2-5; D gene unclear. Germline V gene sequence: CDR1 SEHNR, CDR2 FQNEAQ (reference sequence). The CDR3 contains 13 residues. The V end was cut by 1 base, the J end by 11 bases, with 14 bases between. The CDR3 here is CASSLGGIFEQYF. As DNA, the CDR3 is TGTGCCAGCAGCTTAGGGGGAATCTTTGAGCAGTACTTC.

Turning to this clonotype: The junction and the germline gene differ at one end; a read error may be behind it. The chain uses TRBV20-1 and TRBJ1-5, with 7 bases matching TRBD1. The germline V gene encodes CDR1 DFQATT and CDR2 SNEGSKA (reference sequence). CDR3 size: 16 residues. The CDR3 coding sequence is TGCAGTGCTAGAGATGCGACAGGGTCCAAAAATCAGCTCCAGCATTTT. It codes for CSARDATGSKNQLQHF.

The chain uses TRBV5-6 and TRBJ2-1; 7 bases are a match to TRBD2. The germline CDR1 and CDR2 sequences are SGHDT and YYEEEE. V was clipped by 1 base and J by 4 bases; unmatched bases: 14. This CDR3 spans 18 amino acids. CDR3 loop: CASSLISGGVFPYNEQFF. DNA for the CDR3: TGTGCCAGCAGCTTGATTTCGGGAGGCGTATTCCCATACAATGAGCAGTTCTTC.

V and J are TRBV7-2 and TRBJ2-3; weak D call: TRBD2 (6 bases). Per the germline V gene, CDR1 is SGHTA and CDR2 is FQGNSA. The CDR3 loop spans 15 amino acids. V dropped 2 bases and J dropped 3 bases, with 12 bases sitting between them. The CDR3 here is CASSLRSGLTDTQYF. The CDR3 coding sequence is TGTGCCAGCAGCTTACGGAGCGGGTTAACAGATACGCAGTATTTT.

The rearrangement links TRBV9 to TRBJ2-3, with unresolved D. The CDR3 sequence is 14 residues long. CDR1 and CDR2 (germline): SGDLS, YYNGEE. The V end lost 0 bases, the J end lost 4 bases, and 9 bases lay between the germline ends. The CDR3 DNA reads TGTGCCAGCAGCGTAGATAGTACCGCAGATACGCAGTATTTT. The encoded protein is CASSVDSTADTQYF.